This T cell receptor beta chain is drawn from a study of cytotoxic CD8 clonotypes in ibrutinib-treated CLL. Turning to the study itself: Average yields of 255,043 productive templates and approximately 94,000 productive rearrangements characterized the samples.

The CDR3 spans 12 residues. V lost 1 base, J lost 10 bases, and 13 bases lay in between. CDR1 and CDR2 (germline): GTSNPN, SVGIG (reference sequence). A note on this clone: Its specificity is not known.

Overall study findings and caveats: Treatment left the uncommon public clonotypes either contracted or stable in frequency.

The table came from immunoSEQ multiplex PCR; TCRdb's copy has only in-frame clones and leaves some out. There are roughly 38,000 clones in the sample; approximately 51% occur only once, and over 15% lies in the top ten. This specimen was PBMCs, taken before ibrutinib treatment. This chain links TRBV30 with TRBJ1-1; D call uncertain. The source is a human donor with chronic lymphocytic leukemia. The CDR3 sequence is CAWSAPEGRAFF. The CDR3 coding sequence is TGTGCCTGGAGTGCCCCGGAAGGAAGAGCTTTCTTT.